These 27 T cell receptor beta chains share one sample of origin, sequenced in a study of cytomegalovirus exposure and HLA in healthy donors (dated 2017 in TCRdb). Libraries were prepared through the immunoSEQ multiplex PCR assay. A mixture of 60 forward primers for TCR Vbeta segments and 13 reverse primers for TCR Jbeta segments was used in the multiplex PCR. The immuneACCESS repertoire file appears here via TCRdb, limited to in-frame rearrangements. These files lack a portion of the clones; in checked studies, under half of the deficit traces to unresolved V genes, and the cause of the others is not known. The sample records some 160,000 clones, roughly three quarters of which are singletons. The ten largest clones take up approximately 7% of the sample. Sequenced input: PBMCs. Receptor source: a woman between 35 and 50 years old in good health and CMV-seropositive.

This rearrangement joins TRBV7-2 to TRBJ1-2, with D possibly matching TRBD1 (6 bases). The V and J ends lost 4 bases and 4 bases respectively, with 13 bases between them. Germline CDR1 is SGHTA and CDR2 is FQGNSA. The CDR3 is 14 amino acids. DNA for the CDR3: TGTGCCAGCAGCTCGGACAGCCTGGGCTATGGCTACACCTTC. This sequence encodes CASSSDSLGYGYTF.

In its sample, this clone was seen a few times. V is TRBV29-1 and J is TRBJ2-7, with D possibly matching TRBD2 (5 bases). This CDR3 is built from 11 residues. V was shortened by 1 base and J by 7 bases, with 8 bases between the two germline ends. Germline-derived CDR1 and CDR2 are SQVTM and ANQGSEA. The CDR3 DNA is TGCAGCGTTGAAGGCCCGGGGGAGCAGTACTTC. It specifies CSVEGPGEQYF.

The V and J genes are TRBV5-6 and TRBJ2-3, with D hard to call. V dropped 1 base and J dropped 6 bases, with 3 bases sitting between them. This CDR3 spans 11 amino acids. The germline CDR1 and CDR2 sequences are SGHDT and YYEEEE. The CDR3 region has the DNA TGTGCCAGCAGCTTGTCTGATACGCAGTATTTT. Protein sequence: CASSLSDTQYF.

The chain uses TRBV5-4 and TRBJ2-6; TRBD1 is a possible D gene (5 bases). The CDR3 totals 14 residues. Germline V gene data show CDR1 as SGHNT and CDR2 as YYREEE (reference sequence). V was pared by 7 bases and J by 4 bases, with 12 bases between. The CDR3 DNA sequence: TGTGCCAGCGCCACAGGAACCGGGGCCAACGTCCTGACTTTC. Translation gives CASATGTGANVLTF.

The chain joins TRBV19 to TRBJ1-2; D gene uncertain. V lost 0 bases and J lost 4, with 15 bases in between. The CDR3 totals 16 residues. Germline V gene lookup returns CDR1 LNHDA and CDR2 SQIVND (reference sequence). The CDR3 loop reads CASSIDQAGRIYGYTF. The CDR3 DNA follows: TGTGCCAGTAGTATAGATCAAGCAGGAAGAATCTATGGCTACACCTTC.

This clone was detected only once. The CDR3 region is CASTTGLPGNTIYF. As DNA, the CDR3 is TGCGCCAGCACCACAGGTCTCCCTGGAAACACCATATATTTT. The V gene is TRBV5-1, the J gene TRBJ1-3; tentative D call: TRBD1 (5 bases). V dropped 6 bases and J dropped 2 bases, with 12 bases sitting between them. CDR1 SGHRS and CDR2 YFSETQ come from the germline V gene. The CDR3 is made up of 14 amino acids. The full variable domain, in which reference TRBV5-1 and TRBJ1-3 provide the parts outside the CDR3, is KAGVTQTPRYLIKTRGQQVTLSCSPISGHRSVSWYQQTPGQGLQFLFEYFSETQRNKGNFPGRFSGRQFSNSRSEMNVSTLELGDSALYLCASTTGLPGNTIYFGEGSWLTVV.

CDR3 region: CASRIGSVGPQETQYF. The CDR3, as DNA: TGTGCCAGCAGGATCGGAAGTGTGGGGCCTCAAGAGACCCAGTACTTC. The chain employs TRBV11-2 and TRBJ2-5, with a tentative D call TRBD1 (5 bases). Germline V gene data show CDR1 as SGHAT and CDR2 as FQNNGV. The CDR3 length is 16 residues. V lost 6 bases to trimming and J lost 2 bases, with 19 bases between them.

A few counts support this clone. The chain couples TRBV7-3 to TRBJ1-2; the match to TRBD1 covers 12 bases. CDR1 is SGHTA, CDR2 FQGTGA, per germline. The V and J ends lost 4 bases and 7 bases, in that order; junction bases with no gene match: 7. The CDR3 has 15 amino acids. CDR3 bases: TGTGCCAGCAGCTCCGGGACAGGGGGCGTATTTGGCTACACCTTC. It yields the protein CASSSGTGGVFGYTF.

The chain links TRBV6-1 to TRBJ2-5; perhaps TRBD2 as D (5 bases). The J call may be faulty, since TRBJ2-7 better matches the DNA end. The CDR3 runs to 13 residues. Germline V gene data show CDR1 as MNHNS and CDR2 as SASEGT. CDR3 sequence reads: CATRSGPGYEQYF. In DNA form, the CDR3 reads TGTGCCACCAGAAGCGGACCCGGCTACGAGCAGTACTTC.

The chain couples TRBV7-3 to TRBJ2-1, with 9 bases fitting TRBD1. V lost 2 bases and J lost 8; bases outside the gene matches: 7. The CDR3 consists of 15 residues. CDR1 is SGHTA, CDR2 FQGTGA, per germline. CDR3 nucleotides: TGTGCCAGCAGCTTAGGGGGACAGGGTTCTTATGAGCAGTTCTTC. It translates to CASSLGGQGSYEQFF.

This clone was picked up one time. The CDR3 loop is CASSVDPRGRQGESPLHF. The CDR3 nucleotides read TGTGCCAGCAGCGTAGATCCAAGGGGCAGGCAAGGGGAATCACCCCTCCACTTT. The chain has TRBV9 and TRBJ1-6, with a possible D match to TRBD1 (5 bases). The CDR3 is made up of 18 amino acids. V lost 0 bases, J lost 10 bases, and 23 bases lay in between. CDR1 is SGDLS and CDR2 is YYNGEE in the germline V gene.

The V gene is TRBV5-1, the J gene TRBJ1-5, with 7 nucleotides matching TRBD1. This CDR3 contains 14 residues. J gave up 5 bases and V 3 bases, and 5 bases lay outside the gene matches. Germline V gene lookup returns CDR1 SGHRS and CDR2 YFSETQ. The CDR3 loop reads CASSSPTGDQPQHF. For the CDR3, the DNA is TGCGCCAGCAGCTCCCCAACAGGGGATCAGCCCCAGCATTTT.

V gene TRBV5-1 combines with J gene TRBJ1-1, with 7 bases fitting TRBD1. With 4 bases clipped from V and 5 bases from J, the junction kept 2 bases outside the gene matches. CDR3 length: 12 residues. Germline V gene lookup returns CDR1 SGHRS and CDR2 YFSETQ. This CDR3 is CASSQTGTEAFF. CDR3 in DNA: TGCGCCAGCAGCCAGACAGGGACTGAAGCTTTCTTT.

This CDR3 is CASSLQGARETQYF. The CDR3 nucleotides are TGTGCCAGCTCATTACAGGGGGCACGAGAGACCCAGTACTTC. V is TRBV18 and J is TRBJ2-5, with 9 nucleotides matching TRBD1. The germline CDR1 and CDR2 sequences are KGHSH and LQKENI. V was pared by 5 bases and J by 4 bases, with 5 bases of the junction left unmatched. This CDR3 region has 14 residues.

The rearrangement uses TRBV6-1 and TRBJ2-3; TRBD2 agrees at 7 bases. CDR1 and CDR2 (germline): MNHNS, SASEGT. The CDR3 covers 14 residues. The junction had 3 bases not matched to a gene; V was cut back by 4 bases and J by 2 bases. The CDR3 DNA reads TGTGCCAGCAGTGGACGGGGGGACACAGATACGCAGTATTTT. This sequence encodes CASSGRGDTDTQYF.

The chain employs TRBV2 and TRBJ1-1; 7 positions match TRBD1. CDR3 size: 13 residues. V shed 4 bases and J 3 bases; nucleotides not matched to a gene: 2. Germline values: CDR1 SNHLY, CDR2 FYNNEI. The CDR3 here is CASSAGQHTEAFF. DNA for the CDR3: TGTGCCAGCAGTGCGGGACAGCACACTGAAGCTTTCTTT.

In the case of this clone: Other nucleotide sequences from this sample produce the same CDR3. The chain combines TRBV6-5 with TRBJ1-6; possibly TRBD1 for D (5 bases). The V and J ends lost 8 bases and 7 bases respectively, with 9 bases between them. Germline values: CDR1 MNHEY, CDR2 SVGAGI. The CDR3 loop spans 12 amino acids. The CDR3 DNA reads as TGTGCCAGCTCGCAGGGAAATTCACCCCTCCACTTT. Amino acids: CASSQGNSPLHF.

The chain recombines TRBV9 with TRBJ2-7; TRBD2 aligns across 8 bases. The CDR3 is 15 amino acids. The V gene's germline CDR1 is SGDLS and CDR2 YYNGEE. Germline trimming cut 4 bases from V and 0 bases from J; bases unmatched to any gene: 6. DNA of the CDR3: TGTGCCAGCAGCCGTCAGCGGGAGCCCTCCTACGAGCAGTACTTC. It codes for CASSRQREPSYEQYF.

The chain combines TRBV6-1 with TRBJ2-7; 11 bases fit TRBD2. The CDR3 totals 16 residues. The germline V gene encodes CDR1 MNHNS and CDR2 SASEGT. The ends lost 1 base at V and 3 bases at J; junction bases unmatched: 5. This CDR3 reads CASSEEGLAGGYEQYF. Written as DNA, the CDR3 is TGTGCCAGCAGTGAAGAAGGGCTAGCGGGGGGCTACGAGCAGTACTTC.

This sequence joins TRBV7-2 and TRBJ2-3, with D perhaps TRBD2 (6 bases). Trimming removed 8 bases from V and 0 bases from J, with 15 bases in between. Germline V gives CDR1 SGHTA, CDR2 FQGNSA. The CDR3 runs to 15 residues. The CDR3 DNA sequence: TGTGCCAGCCGACTGCCGGGACTTAGCACAGATACGCAGTATTTT. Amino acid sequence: CASRLPGLSTDTQYF.

The CDR3 nucleotides are TGTGCCAGCAGCTGGGACGGGAGCTCCTACGAGCAGTACTTC. Its protein product is CASSWDGSSYEQYF. The chain joins TRBV6-5 to TRBJ2-7, with a weak D call TRBD2 (6 bases). The CDR3 loop spans 14 amino acids. V was clipped by 6 bases and J by 0 bases, with 12 bases between them. CDR1 and CDR2 (germline): MNHEY, SVGAGI.

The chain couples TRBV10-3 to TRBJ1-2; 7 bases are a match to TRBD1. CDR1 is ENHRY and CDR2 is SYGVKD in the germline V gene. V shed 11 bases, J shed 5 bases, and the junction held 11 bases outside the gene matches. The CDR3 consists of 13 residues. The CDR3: CASGPTGFYGYTF. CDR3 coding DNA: TGTGCCTCCGGGCCGACAGGGTTTTATGGCTACACCTTC.

The CDR3 spells CASRASVLSYEQYF. The CDR3 nucleotides are TGTGCCAGCAGAGCGTCAGTACTCTCCTACGAGCAGTACTTC. This chain links TRBV5-4 with TRBJ2-7; D is uncertain. V was cut by 5 bases and J by 0 bases, with 12 bases left in between. Germline loops: CDR1 SGHNT, CDR2 YYREEE (reference sequence). The CDR3 is 14 amino acids.

This CDR3 is CASSETSRGRGNGYTF. In nucleotides, the CDR3 is TGTGCCAGCAGTGAAACCAGCAGGGGGCGCGGGAATGGCTACACCTTC. The chain employs TRBV6-1 and TRBJ1-2, with 8 bases aligning to TRBD1. J lost 6 bases, V lost 2 bases, and 11 bases had no gene match. CDR1 is MNHNS and CDR2 is SASEGT in the germline V gene. There are 16 residues in the CDR3.

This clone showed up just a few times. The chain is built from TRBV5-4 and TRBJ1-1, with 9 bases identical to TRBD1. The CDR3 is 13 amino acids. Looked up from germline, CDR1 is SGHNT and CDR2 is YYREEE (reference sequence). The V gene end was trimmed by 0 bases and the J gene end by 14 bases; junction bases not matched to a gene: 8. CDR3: CASSLEGQGVLFF. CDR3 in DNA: TGTGCCAGCAGCTTGGAGGGACAGGGCGTTCTCTTCTTT.

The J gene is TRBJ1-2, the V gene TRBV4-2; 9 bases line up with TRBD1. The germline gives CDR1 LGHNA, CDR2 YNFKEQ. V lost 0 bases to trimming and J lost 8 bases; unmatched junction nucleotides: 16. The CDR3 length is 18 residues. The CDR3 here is CASSQDPGTGGSSRGYTF. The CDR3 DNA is TGTGCCAGCAGCCAAGATCCAGGAACAGGGGGCAGTTCACGGGGCTACACCTTC.

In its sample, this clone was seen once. The CDR3 DNA follows: TGTGCCAGTAGTGCCCGGGGAACTCTCGGCAATGAGCAGTTCTTC. Its protein product is CASSARGTLGNEQFF. The chain carries TRBV19 and TRBJ2-1; tentatively, D is TRBD2 (5 bases). The CDR3 contains 15 residues. V gave up 5 bases and J gave up 6 bases, with 17 bases separating them. Germline lookup yields CDR1 LNHDA and CDR2 SQIVND (reference sequence).